These T cell receptor beta chains were read from a single sample in a study of T cells in Graves' hyperthyroidism and ophthalmopathy. TCRdb processed the multiplex PCR reads anew with MiXCR; each CDR3 protein has one entry. The table has roughly 57,000 distinct CDR3 sequences, approximately 53% seen once; the top ten hold 2.5% to 3.5%. The source material was blood. These receptors all come from a woman aged 55-69 years with Graves' ophthalmopathy. The CDR3 runs from the conserved cysteine through the conserved F or W.

V gene	J gene	CDR3 protein
TRBV20-1	TRBJ2-7	CSVEREDHEQYF
TRBV7-2	TRBJ2-5	CAISWTGTETQYF
TRBV6-6	TRBJ2-1	CASSKQTGPSYNEQFF
TRBV7-9	TRBJ1-1	CASSPRDRGPEAFF
TRBV24-1	TRBJ2-1	CATSSGTSGNYEQFF
TRBV5-1	TRBJ2-5	CASSLYGGAGETRYF
TRBV30	TRBJ2-7	CVWGRTGNEQYF
TRBV6-1	TRBJ2-7	CAVGLAETYEQYF
TRBV19	TRBJ1-1	CASSIETGLRAFF
TRBV12-3/TRBV12-4	TRBJ1-4	CASSSLGTGDEKLSF
TRBV19	TRBJ1-2	CASSIGGHTF
TRBV24-1	TRBJ2-1	CATSDQAGGHGGEQFF
TRBV7-9	TRBJ2-7	CASSETVYEQYF
TRBV6-6	TRBJ1-4	CATEGTGDEKLFF
TRBV7-3	TRBJ1-1	CASSPNQGLNTEAFF
TRBV7-3	TRBJ2-7	CASSFGGGYEQYF
TRBV20-1	TRBJ1-6	CSPVSEFGLHF
TRBV5-4	TRBJ1-2	CASSSHYRGIDYGYTF
TRBV6-4	TRBJ1-2	CASSEGQLYGYTF
TRBV20-1	TRBJ2-7	CSARGPREQYF
TRBV6-2/TRBV6-3	TRBJ2-1	CASSYSKGGERVEQFF
TRBV20-1	TRBJ2-2	CSARWSAGGGRNTGELFF
TRBV15	TRBJ2-2	CATSSRPGTSGTGELFF
TRBV5-6	TRBJ2-7	CASSLTGGYEQCF
TRBV19	TRBJ2-4	CASSPGRAKNIQYF
TRBV28	TRBJ2-1	CASSPHIEQFF
TRBV6-5	TRBJ2-3	CASMRGGTDTQYF
TRBV20-1	TRBJ1-2	CSASSDRGVGGYTF
TRBV7-9	TRBJ2-2	CASSSRTSGLLNEQFFGELFF
TRBV10-1	TRBJ2-1	CASSGLGRNEQFF
TRBV4-1	TRBJ1-6	CASSQGTASPLHF
TRBV19	TRBJ1-4	CASSPLIGPTSYEKLFF
TRBV9	TRBJ2-1	CASRGTSGRIEQFF
TRBV18	TRBJ2-5	CASSDSEGDQYF
TRBV6-2/TRBV6-3	TRBJ1-5	CASSYTEANVQPQHF
TRBV7-6	TRBJ2-7	CASSLREGYEQYF
TRBV6-6	TRBJ2-7	CASYYGTGTRDDEQYF
TRBV7-2	TRBJ2-1	CASSLDGGRLYNEQFF
TRBV10-3	TRBJ2-1	CAISERGQGYNEQFF
TRBV19	TRBJ2-6	CASSPSGPTSHSGANVLTF
TRBV20-1	TRBJ2-7	CSAEGWGGGAREQYF
TRBV6-6	TRBJ2-7	CASSYPRDSSSSYEQYF
TRBV6-7	TRBJ2-5	CASSPRCKMAQYF
TRBV20-1	TRBJ2-5	CSAASGRAKRETQYF
TRBV19	TRBJ2-2	CASRPRTGRAGGELFF
TRBV30	TRBJ1-2	CAWSNYGYTF
TRBV12-3/TRBV12-4	TRBJ1-1	CASSRGALNTEAFF
TRBV7-6	TRBJ2-5	CASRDQRGGETQYF
TRBV28	TRBJ2-7	CASSRGTGSFYEQYF
TRBV4-2	TRBJ1-1	CASSQATGANTEAFF